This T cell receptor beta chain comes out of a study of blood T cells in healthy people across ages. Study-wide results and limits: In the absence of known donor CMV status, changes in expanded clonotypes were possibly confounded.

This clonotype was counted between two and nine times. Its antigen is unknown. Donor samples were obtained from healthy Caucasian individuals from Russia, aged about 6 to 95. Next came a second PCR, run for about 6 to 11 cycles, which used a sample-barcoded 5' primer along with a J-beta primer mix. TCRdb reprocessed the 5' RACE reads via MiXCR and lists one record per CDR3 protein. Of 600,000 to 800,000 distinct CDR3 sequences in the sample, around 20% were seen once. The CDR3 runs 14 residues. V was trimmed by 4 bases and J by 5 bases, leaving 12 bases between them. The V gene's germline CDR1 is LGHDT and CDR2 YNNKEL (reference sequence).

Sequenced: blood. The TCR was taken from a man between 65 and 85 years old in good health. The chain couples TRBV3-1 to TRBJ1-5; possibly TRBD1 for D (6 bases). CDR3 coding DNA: TGTGCCAGCAGCCTTGCCGCAGGGGATCAGCCCCAGCATTTT. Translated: CASSLAAGDQPQHF.